This record covers a single T cell receptor beta chain. Random hexamers were used to reverse transcribe the RNA input (roughly 0.5 to 1 ug). A multiplex approach, immunoSEQ multiplex PCR, amplified TCR beta CDR3 across 54 Vbeta and 13 Jbeta. TCRdb reanalysed the immunoSEQ multiplex PCR reads using MiXCR and keeps one entry per CDR3 protein. The sample shows 180,000 or so distinct CDR3 sequences, roughly 95% of them seen only once. These data originate in a study of CD8 T cells in Susac syndrome. Each multiple sclerosis control was a treatment-naive patient with relapsing-remitting disease that was either stable or active. Bulk CD8+ and CD4+ cells came from magnetic negative isolation; CD8+ TEMRA by FACS. The sequence came from a human donor with multiple sclerosis. Sequencing input: CD4+ T cells from PBMCs.

The CDR3 DNA reads as TGTGCCATCAGCGGAGGGGCGGCAGATACGCAGTATTTT. This codes for CAISGGAADTQYF. The chain combines TRBV10-3 with TRBJ2-3; possible D gene TRBD2, 6 bases. Looked up from germline, CDR1 is ENHRY and CDR2 is SYGVKD. CDR3 length: 13 amino acids. V lost 6 bases and J 4 bases, leaving 11 bases between the germline ends.